Below are 16 T cell receptor beta chains sequenced from a single sample in a study of blood T cell repertoires in COVID-19. This table comes from immunoSEQ multiplex PCR, and its TCRdb copy is limited to in-frame clones, with some not included. Here the sample spans about 140,000 clones, roughly 82% being singletons. Source material: peripheral blood. The receptors here all came from an elderly man with acute or convalescent COVID-19.

This chain uses TRBV6-5 with TRBJ1-1; TRBD1 is a possible D gene (5 bases). Germline V gene lookup returns CDR1 MNHEY and CDR2 SVGAGI. V gave up 6 bases and J gave up 3 bases, with 14 bases separating them. There are 14 residues in the CDR3. The CDR3 reads CASRPGGSDTEAFF. Written as DNA, the CDR3 is TGTGCCAGCAGGCCCGGGGGTAGTGACACTGAAGCTTTCTTT.

This rearrangement joins TRBV28 to TRBJ2-7, with 7 bases matching TRBD1. CDR3 length: 18 residues. Germline values: CDR1 MDHEN, CDR2 SYDVKM. The ends lost 6 bases at V and 2 bases at J; junction bases unmatched: 19. The CDR3: CASSHAIRPGGVTYEQYF. The CDR3, as DNA: TGTGCCAGCAGCCACGCAATCCGCCCAGGGGGAGTCACCTACGAGCAGTACTTC. The variable domain in full, completed from reference TRBV28 and TRBJ2-7, reads DVKVTQSSRYLVKRTGEKVFLECVQDMDHENMFWYRQDPGLGLRLIYFSYDVKMKEKGDIPEGYSVSREKKERFSLILESASTNQTSMYLCASSHAIRPGGVTYEQYFGPGTRLTVT.

The rearrangement links TRBV6-1 to TRBJ1-5; no definite D call. V shed 2 bases and J shed 5 bases, with 13 bases lying between them. From germline, CDR1 is MNHNS and CDR2 SASEGT. CDR3 length: 15 amino acids. The CDR3 protein is CASSEFRTPYQPQHF. The CDR3, as DNA: TGTGCCAGCAGTGAATTTCGTACTCCATATCAGCCCCAGCATTTT.

The rearrangement joins TRBV19 to TRBJ1-5; 9 bases line up with TRBD1. Germline values: CDR1 LNHDA, CDR2 SQIVND (reference sequence). V was pared by 9 bases and J by 1 base, with 4 bases of the junction left unmatched. The length of the CDR3 is 14 residues. The CDR3 region has the DNA TGTGCCAGCCGGGACAGGGAAAGCAATCAGCCCCAGCATTTT. It is translated as CASRDRESNQPQHF.

This clone was observed a handful of times. The chain has TRBV4-3 and TRBJ1-2; TRBD1 aligns across 7 bases. The CDR3 has 13 residues. Germline V gives CDR1 LGHNA, CDR2 YSLEER. Germline trimming cut 3 bases from V and 4 bases from J; bases unmatched to any gene: 2. CDR3 loop: CASSQGTAYGYTF. The CDR3 DNA follows: TGCGCCAGCAGCCAGGGGACAGCCTATGGCTACACCTTC.

V gene TRBV5-1 combines with J gene TRBJ2-5, with TRBD1 identical over 12 bases. The germline V gene has CDR1 SGHRS and CDR2 YFSETQ. V gave up 4 bases and J gave up 5 bases; unmatched junction bases: 6. The CDR3 has 15 amino acids. CDR3 sequence: CASSRGQGAWETQYF. CDR3 DNA: TGCGCCAGCAGCCGGGGACAGGGGGCGTGGGAGACCCAGTACTTC.

This clone is medium-sized. CDR3 loop: CASTKTENTGELFF. Written as DNA, the CDR3 is TGTGCCAGCACCAAGACAGAGAACACCGGGGAGCTGTTTTTT. The J gene is TRBJ2-2, the V gene TRBV9; D possibly corresponds to TRBD1 (5 bases). The CDR3 loop spans 14 amino acids. From germline, CDR1 is SGDLS and CDR2 YYNGEE. V gave up 6 bases and J gave up 1 base, with 10 bases separating them.

This chain links TRBV5-1 with TRBJ1-3; 7 nucleotides agree with TRBD1. J lost 4 bases, V lost 4 bases, and 5 bases had no gene match. This CDR3 is 14 amino acids long. Germline assignment: CDR1 SGHRS and CDR2 YFSETQ. For the CDR3, the DNA is TGCGCCAGCAGCACAGGGGTCCTAGGAAACACCATATATTTT. Translating it yields CASSTGVLGNTIYF.

The genes are TRBV28 and TRBJ2-1; 12 bases line up with TRBD1. The CDR3 is made up of 15 amino acids. Germline trimming cut 5 bases from V and 7 bases from J; bases unmatched to any gene: 6. CDR1 is MDHEN and CDR2 is SYDVKM in the germline V gene. CDR3 amino acids: CASSPPGQGANEQFF. CDR3 coding DNA: TGTGCCAGCAGTCCGCCGGGACAGGGGGCAAATGAGCAGTTCTTC.

The chain is built from TRBV28 and TRBJ1-4, with 9 bases aligning to TRBD1. With 3 bases clipped from V and 5 bases from J, the junction kept 4 bases outside the gene matches. The CDR3 covers 15 residues. Germline CDR1 is MDHEN and CDR2 is SYDVKM. The CDR3 nucleotides are TGTGCCAGCAGTTTCTCCGGGACAGGGAATGAAAAACTGTTTTTT. This gives the protein CASSFSGTGNEKLFF.

The chain couples TRBV3-1 (or the pseudogene TRBV3-2) to TRBJ1-1, with 7 positions matching TRBD1. The germline CDR1 and CDR2 sequences are LGHDT and YNNKEL (reference sequence). The ends lost 6 bases at V and 5 bases at J; junction bases unmatched: 9. The CDR3 is 14 residues long. The CDR3 loop is CASRQSQGRTEAFF. The CDR3, as DNA: TGTGCCAGCAGACAATCACAGGGGCGGACTGAAGCTTTCTTT.

The rearrangement joins TRBV28 to TRBJ1-2, with D uncertain. The ends were cut back, 5 bases at V and 4 bases at J, with 11 bases in the middle. Looked up from germline, CDR1 is MDHEN and CDR2 is SYDVKM. There are 13 residues in the CDR3. The CDR3 protein is CASSMRASYGYTF. The CDR3 DNA reads as TGTGCCAGCAGTATGCGAGCTAGCTATGGCTACACCTTC.

The chain carries TRBV4-2 and TRBJ1-2, with D possibly matching TRBD1 (6 bases). The CDR3 contains 14 residues. The V gene's germline CDR1 is LGHNA and CDR2 YNFKEQ. V lost 1 base and J lost 8, with 14 bases in between. CDR3 nucleotides: TGTGCCAGCAGCCAAGCAGGGGCCCCCTGGGGCTACACCTTC. Its protein is CASSQAGAPWGYTF.

This chain links TRBV25-1 with TRBJ1-4, with TRBD1 matching 8 bases. V gave up 8 bases and J gave up 8 bases; unmatched junction bases: 10. The CDR3 covers 14 residues. Germline lookup yields CDR1 MGHDK and CDR2 SYGVNS. CDR3 in DNA: TGTGCCAGCTCCCCAGGGGGCGCAGGGGAAAAACTGTTTTTT. Translated, it gives CASSPGGAGEKLFF. The full variable domain, its missing parts supplied by reference TRBV25-1 and TRBJ1-4, is EADIYQTPRYLVIGTGKKITLECSQTMGHDKMYWYQQDPGMELHLIHYSYGVNSTEKGDLSSESTVSRIRTEHFPLTLESARPSHTSQYLCASSPGGAGEKLFFGSGTQLSVL.

This clone was recorded a few times. The V call is TRBV7-2, the J call TRBJ2-1, with 12 bases matching TRBD2. Germline values: CDR1 SGHTA, CDR2 FQGNSA. The CDR3 is 19 amino acids. The V gene end was trimmed by 5 bases and the J gene end by 1 base; junction bases not matched to a gene: 12. The CDR3: CASSRKHSTSGGSYNEQFF. The CDR3 nucleotides are TGTGCCAGCAGCCGCAAACACTCGACTAGCGGGGGATCCTACAATGAGCAGTTCTTC.

The chain recombines TRBV5-6 with TRBJ2-7; 13 bases fit TRBD2. The CDR3 length is 17 residues. J gave up 6 bases and V 2 bases, and 11 bases lay outside the gene matches. From germline, CDR1 is SGHDT and CDR2 YYEEEE. The CDR3 here is CASSFFTPGTSGAEQYF. The CDR3 nucleotides are TGTGCCAGCAGCTTTTTTACCCCCGGGACTAGCGGGGCCGAGCAGTACTTC. The entire variable domain, with the rest obtained from reference TRBV5-6 and TRBJ2-7, is as follows: DAGVTQSPTHLIKTRGQQVTLRCSPKSGHDTVSWYQQALGQGPQFIFQYYEEEERQRGNFPDRFSGHQFPNYSSELNVNALLLGDSALYLCASSFFTPGTSGAEQYFGPGTRLTVT.